This T cell receptor (beta chain) was profiled in a study of blood T cell repertoires in COVID-19. Study details: The analysed material was cDNA or gDNA that came from T cells, B-cell-depleted T cells, or PBMCs.

Method: immunoSEQ multiplex PCR; TCRdb's copy keeps in-frame clones and lacks some. The sample lists about 140,000 clones; roughly 88% were seen once. CDR3 length equals 15 residues. V was trimmed by 3 bases and J by 2 bases, leaving 13 bases between them. Germline CDR1 SGHVS, CDR2 FNYEAQ. This clone came up a few times. Sequenced: PBMCs or T cells enriched from blood (not recorded which). The chain couples TRBV7-6 to TRBJ2-5; TRBD1 might be the D (6 bases). This receptor was taken from a man between 65 and 79 years old who had been exposed to COVID-19. CDR3 coding DNA: TGTGCCAGCAGCTTTTCCCGACAGGTTCAAGAGACCCAGTACTTC. It translates to CASSFSRQVQETQYF.